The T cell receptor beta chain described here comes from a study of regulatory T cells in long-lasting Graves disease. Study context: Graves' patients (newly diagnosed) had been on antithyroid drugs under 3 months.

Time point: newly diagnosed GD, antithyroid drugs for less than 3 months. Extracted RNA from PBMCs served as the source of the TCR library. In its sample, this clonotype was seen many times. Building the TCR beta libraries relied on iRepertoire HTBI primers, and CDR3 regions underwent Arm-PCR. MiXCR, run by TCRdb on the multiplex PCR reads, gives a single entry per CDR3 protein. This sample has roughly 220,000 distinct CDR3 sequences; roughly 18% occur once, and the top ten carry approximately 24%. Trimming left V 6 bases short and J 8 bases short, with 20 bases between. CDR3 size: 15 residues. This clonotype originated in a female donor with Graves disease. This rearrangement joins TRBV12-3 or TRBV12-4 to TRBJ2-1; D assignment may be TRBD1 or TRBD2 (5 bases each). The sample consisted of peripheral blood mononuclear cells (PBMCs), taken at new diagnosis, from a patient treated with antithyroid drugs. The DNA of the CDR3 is TGTGCCAGCAGAAAAACCGGGGCCCGAGTCGATGAGCAGTTCTTC. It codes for CASRKTGARVDEQFF.